This T cell receptor (beta chain) was captured in a study of early T cells in non-severe SARS-CoV-2 infection. In the study overall: Bulk RNA isolated from unsorted whole blood underwent sequencing; chains were not paired.

The TCR library protocol attached unique molecular identifiers to the individual cDNA molecules. TCRdb reprocessed the 5' RACE reads with MiXCR, giving one entry per CDR3 protein. The repertoire holds tens of thousands of distinct CDR3 sequences, with 16% as singletons. The V gene lost 3 bases and the J gene lost 8 bases, with 16 bases spanning the gap. The CDR3 spans 14 residues. Germline values: CDR1 KGHSH, CDR2 LQKENI. The gene calls are TRBV18 and TRBJ1-2; D is ambiguous. Specimen: whole blood, collected at baseline. This receptor was obtained from an adult who was a healthcare worker with PCR-confirmed SARS-CoV-2 infection or an uninfected control (not recorded which). In DNA, the CDR3 is TGTGCCAGCTCACCTGTCTTAGTAGCTGGCGGCTACACCTTC. It yields the protein CASSPVLVAGGYTF.